The clone carrying this T cell receptor (beta chain) showed up just a few times. The data belong to a study of blood T cells in healthy people across ages. The J segment lost 1 base and the V segment lost 5 bases, leaving 6 bases of the junction unmatched. There are 15 residues in the CDR3. Germline lookup yields CDR1 LNHDA and CDR2 SQIVND (reference sequence). The second PCR ran about 6 to 12 cycles with a sample-barcoded 5' primer and J-beta primers. TCRdb redid the calling of the 5' RACE reads with MiXCR, one entry per CDR3 protein. The table has roughly 680,000 distinct CDR3 sequences, roughly 21% seen once.

The gene calls are TRBV19 and TRBJ2-5, with 8 bases fitting TRBD1. This TCR was sampled from a man between 65 and 85 years old in good health. Specimen: blood. The CDR3, as DNA: TGTGCCAGTAGTCTCCGGGACAGGTCCCAAGAGACCCAGTACTTC. Translating gives CASSLRDRSQETQYF. The whole variable domain, filled in from reference TRBV19 and TRBJ2-5, reads DGGITQSPKYLFRKEGQNVTLSCEQNLNHDAMYWYRQDPGQGLRLIYYSQIVNDFQKGDIAEGYSVSREKKESFPLTVTSAQKNPTAFYLCASSLRDRSQETQYFGPGTRLLVL.